These T cell receptor beta chains were read from a single sample in a study of blood T cell repertoires in COVID-19. Clones were read by immunoSEQ multiplex PCR, and TCRdb kept only the in-frame ones, dropping some. The sample lists 350,000 or so clones, around nine tenths occurring once. Sequenced sample: PBMCs or T cells enriched from blood (not recorded which). These receptors all come from a woman aged 25 to 39 who had been exposed to COVID-19. Each CDR3 is given with its conserved first and last residue.

CDR3: CASSHELLAGAGSYNEQFF
V: TRBV5-8
J: TRBJ2-1

CDR3: CASSSQGVTEAFF
V: TRBV28
J: TRBJ1-1

CDR3: CASGASGPSYEQYF
V: TRBV6-6
J: TRBJ2-7

CDR3: CATSRDGLVAGYDEQYF
V: TRBV15
J: TRBJ2-7

CDR3: CASMGGSAPSGTQYF
V: TRBV2
J: TRBJ2-5

CDR3: CASSEIENSPLHF
V: TRBV6-1
J: TRBJ1-6

CDR3: CASRGPGSNQPQHF
V: TRBV25-1
J: TRBJ1-5

CDR3: CASSSQGSGKYNEQFF
V: TRBV28
J: TRBJ2-1

CDR3: CASSLDAGGKETQYF
V: TRBV7-6
J: TRBJ2-5

CDR3: CASCDLSAAKNIQYF
V: TRBV5-1
J: TRBJ2-4

CDR3: CASSLATGQVTYGYTF
V: TRBV4-1
J: TRBJ1-2

CDR3: CASSPGGSTDTQYF
V: TRBV11-3
J: TRBJ2-3

CDR3: CARGRENTDTQYF
V: TRBV2
J: TRBJ2-3

CDR3: CASSTGLTQETQYF
V: TRBV11-2
J: TRBJ2-5

CDR3: CASSQVSLAGATDTQYF
V: TRBV3-1/TRBV3-2
J: TRBJ2-3

CDR3: CASSPIDRVAGNTIYF
V: TRBV28
J: TRBJ1-3

CDR3: CASMLGPDRVRTDTQYF
V: TRBV27
J: TRBJ2-3

CDR3: CASSVPPLRSYEQYF
V: TRBV11-2
J: TRBJ2-7

CDR3: CASSPGLAGGREQFF
V: TRBV3-1/TRBV3-2
J: TRBJ2-1

CDR3: CASARGIPDSYNSPLHF
V: TRBV18
J: TRBJ1-6

CDR3: CAISEARQGVGAFF
V: TRBV10-3
J: TRBJ1-1

CDR3: CASSPRTANEKLFF
V: TRBV5-1
J: TRBJ1-4

CDR3: CASSLTGGEAQNTEAFF
V: TRBV7-6
J: TRBJ1-1

CDR3: CASSRTPRGTEAFF
V: TRBV10-1
J: TRBJ1-1

CDR3: CASTLRGAEAFF
V: TRBV12-3/TRBV12-4
J: TRBJ1-1

CDR3: CAWSGTGRMNTEAFF
V: TRBV30
J: TRBJ1-1

CDR3: CASSSTLPSYEQYF
V: TRBV6-2/TRBV6-3
J: TRBJ2-7

CDR3: CATSDVTHSNTGELFF
V: TRBV24-1
J: TRBJ2-2

CDR3: CASSSSPGGRNQPQHF
V: TRBV7-8
J: TRBJ1-5

CDR3: CASSSPGEGGQPQHF
V: TRBV28
J: TRBJ1-5